This T cell receptor (beta chain) was captured by sequencing in a study of cytomegalovirus exposure and HLA in healthy donors. Looking at the study overall: A data release that came early held roughly 90 million unique TCRs from HLA-typed donors.

A multiplex PCR was run with 60 Vbeta primers and 13 Jbeta primers. The repertoire was sequenced with immunoSEQ multiplex PCR; TCRdb's copy has only in-frame clones and lacks some. The repertoire holds about 160,000 clones, with about 60% as singletons. Findings of the study overall: Beyond CMV serostatus, there was no information to go on about immune exposure. A reported reduction in N-insertions relative to the 666-donor mean was seen in an Asian-associated ancestry cluster in a later analysis. When the data were analyzed later, several of the most significant clusters appeared to be linked to common viral pathogens.

About this clone: The antigen is unknown.

CDR1 SEHNR and CDR2 FQNEAQ come from the germline V gene (reference sequence). V lost 3 bases and J lost 5, with 10 bases in between. This CDR3 is built from 13 residues. V gene TRBV7-9 combines with J gene TRBJ1-2; the D is unclear. This TCR was recovered from a woman aged 60-75 years in good health and CMV-seropositive. The specimen sequenced was PBMCs. The CDR3 region is CASSFTEGYGYTF. The CDR3 bases are TGTGCCAGCAGCTTCACAGAAGGTTATGGCTACACCTTC.